This T cell receptor beta chain emerged from a study of T cell repertoires in cytomegalovirus infection. Study in general: Matching HLA type and CMV infection were both indicated by public TCR beta signatures.

The CDR3 extends over 14 amino acids. The germline V gene has CDR1 MNHNY and CDR2 SVGAGI (reference sequence). Trimming at V came to 2 bases and at J to 3 bases, leaving 3 bases not matched to a gene. Study-wide results and limits: CMV carriers with the relevant HLA were identified by cumulative public TCR beta family frequency. HLA-C-restricted TCR beta clonotypes specific for CMV led the ex vivo response.

With respect to this clonotype: Its matching antigen is unknown.

One entry per CDR3 protein results from TCRdb running MiXCR on the reads. The table lists some 700,000 distinct CDR3 sequences, around 30% of them singletons, with roughly 20% in the top ten. The V gene is TRBV6-6, the J gene TRBJ2-7, with 8 bases lining up with TRBD2. The specimen comprised cultured PBMCs, sampled from culture after CMV antigen stimulation. This sequence originates from a human donor in good health (CMV status not recorded). Some clones in this sample may be carry-over from other donors' samples. CDR3 protein: CASSYPGLDYEQYF. CDR3 DNA sequence: TGTGCCAGCAGTTACCCGGGACTAGACTACGAGCAGTACTTC.